One and the same sample provided the 23 T cell receptor beta chains below, sequenced in a study of CD8+ T cells in alopecia areata. The treatment here: oral pan-JAK inhibitor, 5-10 mg twice daily. It was cDNA, reverse transcribed from extracted RNA, that served as the sequencing template. TCRdb keeps only in-frame clones here, not all; method: immunoSEQ multiplex PCR. The sample has about 220,000 clones, under 75% seen once. Specimen: CD4+ T cells sorted from blood, collected at week 4, from a patient treated with tofacitinib. These receptors originate from a human donor with alopecia areata.

This chain uses TRBV2 with TRBJ1-5; possible D gene TRBD1, 5 bases. Per the germline V gene, CDR1 is SNHLY and CDR2 is FYNNEI. The V end lost 5 bases, the J end lost 4 bases, and 9 bases lay between the germline ends. CDR3 size: 13 residues. CDR3 bases: TGTGCCAGCAGTATGGACACTAATCAGCCCCAGCATTTT. Translation: CASSMDTNQPQHF.

The V call is TRBV7-9, the J call TRBJ1-6; D remains unclear. Germline V gene sequence: CDR1 SEHNR, CDR2 FQNEAQ (reference sequence). Trimming pared 1 base from V and 0 bases from J, leaving 13 bases between. The CDR3 has 18 amino acids. The CDR3 sequence: CASSLGTGLTSYNSPLHF. The CDR3 bases are TGTGCCAGCAGCTTAGGAACGGGTTTAACCTCCTATAATTCACCCCTCCACTTT.

The V and J genes are TRBV29-1 and TRBJ1-1, with 8 bases matching TRBD1. Per germline, CDR1 SQVTM and CDR2 ANQGSEA. The J segment lost 3 bases and the V segment lost 6 bases, leaving 6 bases of the junction unmatched. The length of the CDR3 is 13 residues. CDR3 residues: CSVKVTGDTEAFF. In DNA, the CDR3 is TGCAGCGTGAAGGTGACAGGGGACACTGAAGCTTTCTTT.

The rearrangement joins TRBV27 to TRBJ1-1; 12 bases match TRBD1. V trimming: 5 bases; J trimming: 5 bases; junction bases outside the gene matches: 12. The CDR3 covers 17 residues. CDR1 is MNHEY, CDR2 SMNVEV, per germline (reference sequence). The CDR3 spells CASSVRGTGGDDTEAFF. In nucleotides, the CDR3 is TGTGCCAGCAGTGTAAGGGGGACAGGGGGCGACGATACTGAAGCTTTCTTT.

This clone was detected a few times. The chain carries TRBV29-1 and TRBJ2-7, with 9 bases that match TRBD1. There are 16 residues in the CDR3. Per germline, CDR1 SQVTM and CDR2 ANQGSEA. Trimming removed 6 bases from V and 1 base from J; junction bases left unmatched: 13. The CDR3 DNA follows: TGCAGCGTCTACGCCAGACTTGGACAGGGGTCCTACGAGCAGTACTTC. This sequence encodes CSVYARLGQGSYEQYF.

This rearrangement joins TRBV14 to TRBJ1-2; 8 positions match TRBD1. Trimming at V came to 1 base and at J to 8 bases, leaving 6 bases not matched to a gene. Per germline, CDR1 SGHDN and CDR2 FVKESK. The CDR3 is made up of 14 amino acids. The CDR3 bases are TGTGCCAGCAGCCAAGCGAGGACAGGGTACGGCTACACCTTC. It yields the protein CASSQARTGYGYTF.

The chain couples TRBV9 to TRBJ1-6; a weak D match, TRBD1 (6 bases). Deletions cut 0 bases from V and 8 bases from J, with 12 bases between. Germline V gives CDR1 SGDLS, CDR2 YYNGEE. The CDR3 runs 15 residues. The CDR3 bases are TGTGCCAGCAGCGTAGATGGGGGCGGAGATTCACCCCTCCACTTT. Encoded protein: CASSVDGGGDSPLHF. Full variable domain (remainder filled in from reference TRBV9 and TRBJ1-6): DSGVTQTPKHLITATGQRVTLRCSPRSGDLSVYWYQQSLDQGLQFLIQYYNGEERAKGNILERFSAQQFPDLHSELNLSSLELGDSALYFCASSVDGGGDSPLHFGNGTRLTVT.

J is TRBJ2-7 and V is TRBV30, with D possibly being TRBD2 (6 bases). The germline gives CDR1 GTSNPN, CDR2 SVGIG (reference sequence). CDR3 length: 13 amino acids. The V end lost 3 bases, the J end lost 2 bases, and 11 bases lay between the germline ends. The CDR3 is CAWRNSGPYEQYF. The CDR3 nucleotides are TGTGCCTGGAGGAACAGCGGGCCCTACGAGCAGTACTTC.

The chain couples TRBV30 to TRBJ1-1; the D is unclear. The CDR3 is 11 amino acids. Germline assignment: CDR1 GTSNPN and CDR2 SVGIG (reference sequence). Trimming removed 3 bases from V and 6 bases from J, with 8 bases in between. For the CDR3, the DNA is TGTGCCTGGAGCACCGAAGCTGAAGCTTTCTTT. Translating it yields CAWSTEAEAFF.

The chain recombines TRBV29-1 with TRBJ2-1; tentatively, D is TRBD2 (5 bases). CDR3 length equals 14 residues. V shed 4 bases and J shed 3 bases, with 13 bases lying between them. Germline CDR1 is SQVTM and CDR2 is ANQGSEA. As DNA, the CDR3 is TGCAGCGTTGTCCGGACGGGAAACTACAATGAGCAGTTCTTC. Amino acids: CSVVRTGNYNEQFF.

The chain recombines TRBV29-1 with TRBJ1-2; TRBD1 might be the D (5 bases). Per the germline V gene, CDR1 is SQVTM and CDR2 is ANQGSEA. The CDR3 has 11 amino acids. The V and J ends lost 7 bases and 8 bases respectively, with 14 bases between them. The CDR3 nucleotides read TGCAGCGCTGACGGGGGGTACGGCTACACCTTC. Translation: CSADGGYGYTF.

The chain is built from TRBV9 and TRBJ1-6; tentatively, D is TRBD1 (5 bases). The V gene's germline CDR1 is SGDLS and CDR2 YYNGEE. Trimming took off 2 bases at V and 7 bases at J, with 13 bases between the two ends. This CDR3 region has 15 residues. CDR3 DNA: TGTGCCAGCAGCGTCGCAGTAGGGGAAAATTCACCCCTCCACTTT. Translated, it gives CASSVAVGENSPLHF.

This clone was seen a handful of times. The V gene is TRBV11-2, the J gene TRBJ2-3; maybe TRBD1 (6 bases). V lost 5 bases, J lost 6 bases, and 12 bases lay in between. The CDR3 is 13 residues long. Germline V gene data show CDR1 as SGHAT and CDR2 as FQNNGV. The CDR3 DNA is TGTGCCAGCAGCGTAAGGCAGGGGGATACGCAGTATTTT. This translates into CASSVRQGDTQYF.

This chain joins TRBV7-2 and TRBJ1-5; no firm D call. Germline V gene sequence: CDR1 SGHTA, CDR2 FQGNSA. Trimming removed 3 bases at V and 1 base at J, with 4 bases between. This CDR3 spans 13 amino acids. The CDR3 here is CASSFRSNQPQHF. The CDR3 DNA reads TGTGCCAGCAGCTTCCGGAGCAATCAGCCCCAGCATTTT.

The rearrangement joins TRBV7-2 to TRBJ1-5, with D perhaps TRBD1 (6 bases). The germline gives CDR1 SGHTA, CDR2 FQGNSA. CDR3 size: 15 residues. V was pared by 5 bases and J by 4 bases, with 15 bases between. The CDR3 protein is CASSPVVGQNQPQHF. Written as DNA, the CDR3 is TGTGCCAGCAGCCCCGTGGTAGGACAGAATCAGCCCCAGCATTTT.

V gene TRBV6-5 combines with J gene TRBJ1-2; TRBD1 aligns across 8 bases. This CDR3 has 14 amino acids. With V trimmed by 5 bases and J by 6 bases, 8 bases remained unmatched. CDR1 is MNHEY, CDR2 SVGAGI, per germline. This CDR3 reads CASSESQGANGYTF. DNA of the CDR3: TGTGCCAGCAGTGAATCCCAGGGGGCGAATGGCTACACCTTC.

The chain combines TRBV30 with TRBJ1-2, with a possible D match to TRBD1 (6 bases). V was cut by 2 bases and J by 6 bases, with 10 bases left in between. Germline V CDR1 and CDR2: GTSNPN, SVGIG (reference sequence). This CDR3 comprises 12 residues. CDR3 in DNA: TGTGCCTGGAGTCCAGGGGCGGATGGCTACACCTTC. It encodes CAWSPGADGYTF.

J is TRBJ1-1 and V is TRBV5-1; tentative D call: TRBD1 (6 bases). There are 15 residues in the CDR3. The ends were cut back, 2 bases at V and 5 bases at J, with 16 bases in the middle. Looked up from germline, CDR1 is SGHRS and CDR2 is YFSETQ. The CDR3 region is CASSLQGERGTEAFF. CDR3 coding DNA: TGCGCCAGCAGCTTACAGGGCGAAAGAGGAACTGAAGCTTTCTTT.

The chain links TRBV15 to TRBJ2-5; the D gene could be TRBD1 or TRBD2 (6 bases each). This CDR3 contains 15 residues. CDR1 is LNHNV, CDR2 YYDKDF, per germline (reference sequence). V shed 4 bases and J shed 5 bases, with 17 bases lying between them. CDR3 in amino acids: CATSTEGGLWETQYF. As DNA, the CDR3 is TGTGCCACCAGCACGGAAGGGGGACTCTGGGAGACCCAGTACTTC. Full variable domain (missing parts from reference TRBV15 and TRBJ2-5): DAMVIQNPRYQVTQFGKPVTLSCSQTLNHNVMYWYQQKSSQAPKLLFHYYDKDFNNEADTPDNFQSRRPNTSFCFLDIRSPGLGDTAMYLCATSTEGGLWETQYFGPGTRLLVL.

The sample holds many counts of this clone. The V call is TRBV7-8, the J call TRBJ1-6; D possibly corresponds to TRBD1 (6 bases). V was shortened by 4 bases and J by 7 bases, with 14 bases between the two germline ends. The CDR3 has 15 amino acids. Germline assignment: CDR1 SGHVS and CDR2 FQNEAQ. This chain's CDR3 is CASSSLSGGNSPLHF. CDR3 bases: TGTGCCAGCAGCTCGCTTTCCGGGGGCAATTCACCCCTCCACTTT.

This clone was counted many times. J is TRBJ1-5 and V is TRBV29-1, with D possibly being TRBD1 (5 bases). Trimming took 4 bases from V and 4 from J, leaving 11 bases between them. The germline gives CDR1 SQVTM, CDR2 ANQGSEA. The CDR3 consists of 13 residues. The CDR3 here is CSVAGNKNQPQHF. DNA for the CDR3: TGCAGCGTTGCAGGGAACAAAAATCAGCCCCAGCATTTT.

The V call is TRBV23-1, the J call TRBJ1-1; no reliable D call. Being an ORF, TRBV23-1 has a function that is uncertain. V dropped 6 bases and J dropped 4 bases, with 9 bases sitting between them. The CDR3 sequence is 12 residues long. The CDR3 sequence is CASRRPGTEAFF. CDR3 coding DNA: TGCGCCAGCAGGCGGCCGGGCACTGAAGCTTTCTTT.

This clone turned up a few times. The J gene is TRBJ2-1, the V gene TRBV11-3, with D possibly matching TRBD1 (6 bases). The V end was cut by 4 bases, the J end by 0 bases, with 16 bases between. CDR3 length: 17 residues. Germline V gives CDR1 SGHNT, CDR2 YENEEA. In DNA, the CDR3 is TGTGCCAGCAGCTCATCGTGGGGGACACACTCCTACAATGAGCAGTTCTTC. Translating it yields CASSSSWGTHSYNEQFF.